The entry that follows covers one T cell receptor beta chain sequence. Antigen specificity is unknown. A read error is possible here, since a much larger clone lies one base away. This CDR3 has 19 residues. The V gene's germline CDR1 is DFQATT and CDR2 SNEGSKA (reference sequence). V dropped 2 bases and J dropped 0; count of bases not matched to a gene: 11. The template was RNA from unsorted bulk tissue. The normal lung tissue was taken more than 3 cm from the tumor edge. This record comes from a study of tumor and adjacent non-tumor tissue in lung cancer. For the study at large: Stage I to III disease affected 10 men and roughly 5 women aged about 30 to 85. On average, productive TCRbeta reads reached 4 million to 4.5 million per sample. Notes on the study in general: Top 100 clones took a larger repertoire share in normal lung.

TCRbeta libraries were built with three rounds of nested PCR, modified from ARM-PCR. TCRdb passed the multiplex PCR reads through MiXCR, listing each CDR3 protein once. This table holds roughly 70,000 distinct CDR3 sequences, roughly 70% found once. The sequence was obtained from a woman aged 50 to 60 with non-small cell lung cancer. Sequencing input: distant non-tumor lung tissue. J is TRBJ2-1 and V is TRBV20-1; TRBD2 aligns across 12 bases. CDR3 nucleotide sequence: TGCAGTGCTAGACCTAGCGGACTAGCGGGATGGAGCTCCTACAATGAGCAGTTCTTC. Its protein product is CSARPSGLAGWSSYNEQFF.